The present entry profiles one TCR beta chain with its context. Its cognate antigen is unknown. The CDR3 is 14 amino acids. Trimming removed 6 bases from V and 6 bases from J; junction bases left unmatched: 3. RNA was extracted with the RNeasy kit, and a quantity of about 0.5 to 1 ug was reverse transcribed using random hexamers. TCRdb used MiXCR to reprocess the immunoSEQ multiplex PCR reads, holding one entry per CDR3 protein. This sample has around 150,000 distinct CDR3 sequences; roughly 94% occur once, and the top ten carry 0.18%. The data are from a study of CD8 T cells in Susac syndrome. In blood CD8+ and CD4+ T cells, TCR beta underwent sequencing. The authors negatively isolated CD8+ and CD4+ T cells and FACS-enriched TEMRA cells. Overall study results and limits: Among active patients and in TEMRA cells, CD8+ clonal expansion in Susac reached its peak.

The chain uses TRBV12-3 or TRBV12-4 and TRBJ2-1, with 12 positions matching TRBD2. The sample was CD8+ T cells from PBMCs. The sequence derives from a human donor with Susac syndrome. CDR3 nucleotide sequence: TGTGCCAGCAGGCTAGCGGGAGGGCTCAATGAGCAGTTCTTC. It encodes CASRLAGGLNEQFF.